This T cell receptor (beta chain) was recovered during a study of chemoradiotherapy in HPV16-positive cancers. This table comes from immunoSEQ multiplex PCR, and its TCRdb copy is limited to in-frame clones, with some not included. The table has roughly 34,000 clones, more than 85% seen once. In this sample, this clone turned up a few times. Sequencing used blood, obtained from a patient who underwent chemoradiotherapy. The TCR was taken from a human donor with HPV-associated anogenital cancer.

CDR3 sequence: CASKRETLTTDTQYF. In DNA, the CDR3 is TGTGCCAGTAAGCGGGAAACTTTGACTACAGATACGCAGTATTTT. The chain uses TRBV27 and TRBJ2-3; 7 positions match TRBD2. Looked up from germline, CDR1 is MNHEY and CDR2 is SMNVEV (reference sequence). The CDR3 contains 15 residues. V trimming: 9 bases; J trimming: 3 bases; junction bases outside the gene matches: 12.